The source of this T cell receptor (beta chain) is a study of T cells in Graves' hyperthyroidism and ophthalmopathy. Before ophthalmopathy appeared, progressors gave blood at initial hyperthyroidism diagnosis. General observations from the study: The blood repertoire included most of the expanded thyroid clonotypes above 0.001.

A remark on this clonotype: Antigen: not known.

The TCR beta CDR3 regions underwent amplification using RNA transcripts as the source. With the HTBI primer set, the TCR CDR3 went through a first round of RT-PCR. Each CDR3 protein is one row after TCRdb ran MiXCR on the multiplex PCR reads. The sample lists 380,000 or so distinct CDR3 sequences, approximately 15% occurring once. The specimen sequenced was blood. The sequence was obtained from a man aged 25-45 years with Graves' hyperthyroidism that later progressed to Graves' ophthalmopathy.

CDR3 protein: CASSRRDGAYEQYF. In nucleotides, the CDR3 is TGTGCCAGCTCACGAAGGGACGGAGCCTACGAGCAGTACTTC. The chain links TRBV18 to TRBJ2-7; either TRBD1 or TRBD2 may fit D (5 bases each). The length of the CDR3 is 14 residues. The V end lost 4 bases, the J end lost 2 bases, and 12 bases lay between the germline ends. CDR1 and CDR2 (germline): KGHSH, LQKENI.